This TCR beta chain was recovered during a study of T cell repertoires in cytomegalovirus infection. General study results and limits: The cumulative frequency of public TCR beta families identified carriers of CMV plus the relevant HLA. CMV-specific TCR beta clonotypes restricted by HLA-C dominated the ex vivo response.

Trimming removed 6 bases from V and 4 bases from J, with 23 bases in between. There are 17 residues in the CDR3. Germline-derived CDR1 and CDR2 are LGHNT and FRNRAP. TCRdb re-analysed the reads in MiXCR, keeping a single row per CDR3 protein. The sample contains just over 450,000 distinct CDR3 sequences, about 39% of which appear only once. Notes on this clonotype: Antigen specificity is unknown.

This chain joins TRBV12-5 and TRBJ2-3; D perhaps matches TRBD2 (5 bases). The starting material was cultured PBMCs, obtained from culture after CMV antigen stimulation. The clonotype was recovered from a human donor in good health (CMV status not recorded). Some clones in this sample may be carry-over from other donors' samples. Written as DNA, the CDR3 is TGTGCTAGTGGCCTTACCCTCCGCGGGTTTAGCCCAGATACGCAGTATTTT. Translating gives CASGLTLRGFSPDTQYF.